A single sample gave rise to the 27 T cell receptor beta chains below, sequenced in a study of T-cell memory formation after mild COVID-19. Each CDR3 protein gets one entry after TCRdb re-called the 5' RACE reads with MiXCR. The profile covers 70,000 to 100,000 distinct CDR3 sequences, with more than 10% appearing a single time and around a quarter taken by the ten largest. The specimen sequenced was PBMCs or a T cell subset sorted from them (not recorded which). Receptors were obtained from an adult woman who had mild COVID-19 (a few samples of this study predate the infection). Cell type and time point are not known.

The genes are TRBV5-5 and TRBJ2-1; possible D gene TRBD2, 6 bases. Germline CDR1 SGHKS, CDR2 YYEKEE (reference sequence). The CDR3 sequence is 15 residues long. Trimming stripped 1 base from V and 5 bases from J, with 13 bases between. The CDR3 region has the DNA TGTGCCAGCAGCTTGACTAGCTGGGGTAACAATGAGCAGTTCTTC. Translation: CASSLTSWGNNEQFF.

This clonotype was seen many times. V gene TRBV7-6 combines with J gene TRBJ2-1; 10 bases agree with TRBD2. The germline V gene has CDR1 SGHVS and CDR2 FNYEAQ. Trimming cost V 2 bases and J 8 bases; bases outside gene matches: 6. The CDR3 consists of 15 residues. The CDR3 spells CASSLSGRASHEQFF. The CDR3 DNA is TGTGCCAGCAGCTTAAGCGGGAGGGCCTCCCATGAGCAGTTCTTC.

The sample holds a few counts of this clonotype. CDR3 loop: CSAPRTSGGTDTQYF. The CDR3 DNA is TGCAGTGCTCCCCGGACTAGCGGGGGGACAGATACGCAGTATTTT. The chain combines TRBV20-1 with TRBJ2-3; 14 bases agree with TRBD2. CDR3 length: 15 amino acids. Germline trimming cut 5 bases from V and 3 bases from J; bases unmatched to any gene: 4. Germline lookup yields CDR1 DFQATT and CDR2 SNEGSKA (reference sequence).

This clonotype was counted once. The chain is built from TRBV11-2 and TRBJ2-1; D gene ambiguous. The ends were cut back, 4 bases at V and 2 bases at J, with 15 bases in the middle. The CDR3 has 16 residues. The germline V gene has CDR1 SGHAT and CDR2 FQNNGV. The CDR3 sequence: CASSSPGRPPYNEQFF. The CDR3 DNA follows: TGTGCCAGCAGCTCCCCGGGCCGACCGCCCTACAATGAGCAGTTCTTC.

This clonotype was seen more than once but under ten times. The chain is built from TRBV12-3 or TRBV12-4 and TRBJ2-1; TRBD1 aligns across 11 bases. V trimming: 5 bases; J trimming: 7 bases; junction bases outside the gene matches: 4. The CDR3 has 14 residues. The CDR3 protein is CASSGQGARNEQFF. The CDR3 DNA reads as TGTGCCAGCAGTGGACAGGGGGCGAGGAATGAGCAGTTCTTC.

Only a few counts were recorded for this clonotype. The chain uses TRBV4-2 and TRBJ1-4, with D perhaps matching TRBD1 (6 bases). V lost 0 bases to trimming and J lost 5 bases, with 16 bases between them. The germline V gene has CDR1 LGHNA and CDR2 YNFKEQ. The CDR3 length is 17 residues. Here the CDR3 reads CASSQDGAGGENEKLFF. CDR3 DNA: TGTGCCAGCAGCCAAGATGGCGCGGGGGGCGAGAATGAAAAACTGTTTTTT.

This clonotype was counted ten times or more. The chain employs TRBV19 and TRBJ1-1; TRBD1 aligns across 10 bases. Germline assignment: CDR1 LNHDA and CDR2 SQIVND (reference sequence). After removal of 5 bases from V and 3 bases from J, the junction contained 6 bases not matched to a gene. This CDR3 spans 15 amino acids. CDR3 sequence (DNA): TGTGCCAGTAGTCCATGGGGACAGGGGCACACTGAAGCTTTCTTT. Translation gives CASSPWGQGHTEAFF.

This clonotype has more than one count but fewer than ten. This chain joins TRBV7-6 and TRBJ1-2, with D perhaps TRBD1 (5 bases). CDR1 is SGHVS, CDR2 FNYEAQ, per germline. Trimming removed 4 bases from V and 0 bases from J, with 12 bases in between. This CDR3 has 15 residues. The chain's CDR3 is CASSSAQGANYGYTF. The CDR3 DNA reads TGTGCCAGCAGCTCCGCCCAGGGAGCTAACTATGGCTACACCTTC.

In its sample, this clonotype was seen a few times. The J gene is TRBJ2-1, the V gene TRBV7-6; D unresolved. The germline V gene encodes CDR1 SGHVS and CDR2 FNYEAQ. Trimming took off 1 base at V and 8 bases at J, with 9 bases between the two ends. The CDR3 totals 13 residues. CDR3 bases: TGTGCCAGCAGCTTAGAGATAGCCTATGAGCAGTTCTTC. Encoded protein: CASSLEIAYEQFF.

The CDR3 is CASALTGLNTEAFF. In nucleotides, the CDR3 is TGTGCCAGCGCCTTGACAGGCCTGAACACTGAAGCTTTCTTT. V and J are TRBV25-1 and TRBJ1-1; TRBD1 might be the D (6 bases). The CDR3 length is 14 residues. The V end was cut by 8 bases, the J end by 0 bases, with 13 bases between. The germline V gene encodes CDR1 MGHDK and CDR2 SYGVNS.

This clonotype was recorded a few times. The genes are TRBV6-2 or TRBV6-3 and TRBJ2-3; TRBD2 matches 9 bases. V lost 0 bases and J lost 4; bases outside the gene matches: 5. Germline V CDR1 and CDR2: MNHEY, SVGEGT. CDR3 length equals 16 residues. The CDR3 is CASSYSPSGRPDTQYF. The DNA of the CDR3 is TGTGCCAGCAGTTACTCGCCCAGCGGGAGGCCAGATACGCAGTATTTT.

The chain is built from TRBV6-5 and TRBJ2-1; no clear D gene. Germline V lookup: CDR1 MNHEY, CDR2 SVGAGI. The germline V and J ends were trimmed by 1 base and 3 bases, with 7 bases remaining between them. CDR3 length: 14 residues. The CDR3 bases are TGTGCCAGCAGTTACTTTGGCAACTACAATGAGCAGTTCTTC. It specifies CASSYFGNYNEQFF.

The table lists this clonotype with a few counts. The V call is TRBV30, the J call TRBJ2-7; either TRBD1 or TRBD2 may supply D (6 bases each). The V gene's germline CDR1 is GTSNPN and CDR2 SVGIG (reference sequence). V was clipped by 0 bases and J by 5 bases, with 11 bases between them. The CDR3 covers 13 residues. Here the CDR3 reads CAWSVHGGHEQYF. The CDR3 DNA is TGTGCCTGGAGTGTACACGGGGGCCACGAGCAGTACTTC.

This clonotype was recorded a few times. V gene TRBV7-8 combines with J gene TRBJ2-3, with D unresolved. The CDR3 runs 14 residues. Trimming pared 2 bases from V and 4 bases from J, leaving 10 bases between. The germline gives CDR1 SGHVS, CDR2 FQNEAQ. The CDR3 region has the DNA TGTGCCAGCAGCTTATACCGGTCGGCAGATACGCAGTATTTT. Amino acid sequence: CASSLYRSADTQYF. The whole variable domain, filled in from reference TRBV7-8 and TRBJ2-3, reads GAGVSQSPRYKVAKRGQDVALRCDPISGHVSLFWYQQALGQGPEFLTYFQNEAQLDKSGLPSDRFFAERPEGSVSTLKIQRTQQEDSAVYLCASSLYRSADTQYFGPGTRLTVL.

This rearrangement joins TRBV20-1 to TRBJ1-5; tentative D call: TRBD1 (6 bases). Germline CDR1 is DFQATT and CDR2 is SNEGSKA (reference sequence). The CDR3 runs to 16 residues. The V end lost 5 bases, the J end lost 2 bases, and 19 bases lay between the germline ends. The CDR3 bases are TGCAGTGCTCAGCACGGGACAAGGCTCGGCAATCAGCCCCAGCATTTT. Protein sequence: CSAQHGTRLGNQPQHF.

The CDR3 DNA sequence: TGCGCCAGCGTTCCGAGGGGGGCGAGTTCCTACAATGAGCAGTTCTTC. Translation gives CASVPRGASSYNEQFF. The genes are TRBV5-1 and TRBJ2-1; D may correspond to TRBD1 or TRBD2 (6 bases each). Trimming removed 7 bases from V and 1 base from J, with 18 bases in between. CDR1 is SGHRS and CDR2 is YFSETQ in the germline V gene. This CDR3 region has 16 residues.

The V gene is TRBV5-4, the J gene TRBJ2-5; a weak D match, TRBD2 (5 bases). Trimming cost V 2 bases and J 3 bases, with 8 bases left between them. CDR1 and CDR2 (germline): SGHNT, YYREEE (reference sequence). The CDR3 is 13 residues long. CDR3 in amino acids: CASSLEEEETQYF. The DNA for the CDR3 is TGTGCCAGCAGCTTAGAGGAGGAAGAGACCCAGTACTTC.

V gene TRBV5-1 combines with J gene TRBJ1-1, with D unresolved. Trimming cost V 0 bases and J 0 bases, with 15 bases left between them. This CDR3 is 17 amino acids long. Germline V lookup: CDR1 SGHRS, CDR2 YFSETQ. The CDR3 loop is CASSLDWGEKMNTEAFF. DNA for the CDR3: TGCGCCAGCAGCTTGGATTGGGGAGAGAAAATGAACACTGAAGCTTTCTTT.

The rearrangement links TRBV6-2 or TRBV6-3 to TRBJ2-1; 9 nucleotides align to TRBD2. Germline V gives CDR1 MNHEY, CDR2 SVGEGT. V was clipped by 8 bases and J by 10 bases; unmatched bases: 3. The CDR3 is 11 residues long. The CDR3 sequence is CASLAGTEQFF. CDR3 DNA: TGTGCCAGCCTAGCGGGGACGGAGCAGTTCTTC.

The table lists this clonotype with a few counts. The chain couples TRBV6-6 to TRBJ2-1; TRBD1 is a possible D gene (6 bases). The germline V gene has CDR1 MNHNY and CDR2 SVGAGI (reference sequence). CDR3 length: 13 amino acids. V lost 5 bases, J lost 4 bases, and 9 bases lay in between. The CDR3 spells CASSPTGYNEQFF. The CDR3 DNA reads TGTGCCAGCAGTCCCACAGGGTACAATGAGCAGTTCTTC.

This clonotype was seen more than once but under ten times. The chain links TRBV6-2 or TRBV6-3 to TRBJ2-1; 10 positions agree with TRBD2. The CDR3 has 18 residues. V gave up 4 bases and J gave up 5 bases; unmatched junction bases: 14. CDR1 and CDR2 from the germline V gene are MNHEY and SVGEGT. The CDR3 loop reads CASSLPPRTSGAHNEQFF. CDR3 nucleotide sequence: TGTGCCAGCAGTTTACCCCCTCGTACTAGCGGGGCCCACAATGAGCAGTTCTTC.

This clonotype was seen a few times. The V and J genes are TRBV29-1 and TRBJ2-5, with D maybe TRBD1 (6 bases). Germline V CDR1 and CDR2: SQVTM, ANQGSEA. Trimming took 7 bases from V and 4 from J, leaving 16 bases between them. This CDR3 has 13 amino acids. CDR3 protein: CSAPVDSAETQYF. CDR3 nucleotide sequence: TGCAGCGCCCCGGTGGACAGTGCAGAGACCCAGTACTTC.

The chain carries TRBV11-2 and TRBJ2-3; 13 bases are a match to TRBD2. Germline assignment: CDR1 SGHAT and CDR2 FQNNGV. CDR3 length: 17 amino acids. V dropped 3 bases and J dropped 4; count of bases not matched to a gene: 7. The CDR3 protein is CASSFDGLAGAPDTQYF. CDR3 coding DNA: TGTGCCAGCAGCTTCGACGGACTAGCGGGAGCCCCAGATACGCAGTATTTT.

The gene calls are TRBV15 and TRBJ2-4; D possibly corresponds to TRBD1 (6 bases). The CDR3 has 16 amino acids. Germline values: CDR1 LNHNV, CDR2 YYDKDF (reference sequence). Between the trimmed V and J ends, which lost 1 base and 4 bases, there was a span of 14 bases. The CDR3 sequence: CATSRGSGQGKNIQYF. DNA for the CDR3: TGTGCCACCAGCAGAGGGTCTGGGCAGGGGAAAAACATTCAGTACTTC. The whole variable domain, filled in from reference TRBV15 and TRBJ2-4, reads DAMVIQNPRYQVTQFGKPVTLSCSQTLNHNVMYWYQQKSSQAPKLLFHYYDKDFNNEADTPDNFQSRRPNTSFCFLDIRSPGLGDTAMYLCATSRGSGQGKNIQYFGAGTRLSVL.

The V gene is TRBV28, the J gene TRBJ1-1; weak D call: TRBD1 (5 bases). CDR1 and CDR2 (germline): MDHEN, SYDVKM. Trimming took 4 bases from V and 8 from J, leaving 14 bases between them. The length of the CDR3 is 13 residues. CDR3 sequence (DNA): TGTGCCAGCAGTTCCAGACAGCTCCTAGAAGCTTTCTTT. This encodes CASSSRQLLEAFF.

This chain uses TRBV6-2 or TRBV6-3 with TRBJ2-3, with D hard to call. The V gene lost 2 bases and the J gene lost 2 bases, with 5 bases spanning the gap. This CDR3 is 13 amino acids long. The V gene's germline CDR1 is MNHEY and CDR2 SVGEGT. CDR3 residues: CASSYGPTDTQYF. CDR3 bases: TGTGCCAGCAGTTACGGGCCCACAGATACGCAGTATTTT.

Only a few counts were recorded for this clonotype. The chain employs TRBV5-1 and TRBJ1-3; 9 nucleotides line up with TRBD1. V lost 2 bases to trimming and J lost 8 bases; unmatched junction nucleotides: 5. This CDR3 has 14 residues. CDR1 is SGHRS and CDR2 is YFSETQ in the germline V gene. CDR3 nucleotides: TGCGCCAGCAGCTTTGGGGACAGGGCGGACACCATATATTTT. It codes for CASSFGDRADTIYF. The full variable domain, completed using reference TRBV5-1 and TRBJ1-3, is KAGVTQTPRYLIKTRGQQVTLSCSPISGHRSVSWYQQTPGQGLQFLFEYFSETQRNKGNFPGRFSGRQFSNSRSEMNVSTLELGDSALYLCASSFGDRADTIYFGEGSWLTVV.